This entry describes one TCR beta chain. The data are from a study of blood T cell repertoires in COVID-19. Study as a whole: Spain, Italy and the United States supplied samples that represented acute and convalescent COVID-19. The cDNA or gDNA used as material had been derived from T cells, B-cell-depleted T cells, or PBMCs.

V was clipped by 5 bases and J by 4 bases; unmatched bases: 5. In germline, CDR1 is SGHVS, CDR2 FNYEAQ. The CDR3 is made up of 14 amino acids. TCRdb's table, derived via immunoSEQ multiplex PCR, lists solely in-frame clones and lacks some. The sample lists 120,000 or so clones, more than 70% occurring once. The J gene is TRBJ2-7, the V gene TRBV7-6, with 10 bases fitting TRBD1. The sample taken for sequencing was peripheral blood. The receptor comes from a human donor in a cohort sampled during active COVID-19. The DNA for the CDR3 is TGTGCCAGCAGCCCCAGGGACAGGGGATACGAGCAGTACTTC. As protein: CASSPRDRGYEQYF.